This record covers a single TCR beta chain. Its matching antigen is unknown. Sequenced by immunoSEQ multiplex PCR; TCRdb stores in-frame clones only, minus some. The sample lists some 150,000 clones, around 83% occurring once. V was clipped by 5 bases and J by 11 bases, with 12 bases between them. Germline CDR1 is WSHSY and CDR2 is SAAADI. The CDR3 covers 11 residues. The record originates from a study of T cell responses to AZD1222 COVID-19 vaccine. Findings and limits, study-wide: Mostly white British, mostly female donors; authors suggested clonal diversity may be underestimated.

Sequenced here: peripheral blood, sampled 28 days after the second AZD1222 dose. The receptor was isolated from an adult who received the AZD1222 COVID-19 vaccine. The rearrangement joins TRBV10-2 to TRBJ1-1, with D possibly TRBD1 on 5 matching bases. The CDR3 nucleotides read TGCGCCAGCAGTCAGGACAAAGTCGCTTTCTTT. As protein: CASSQDKVAFF.